A single sample is the source of the 27 T cell receptor beta chains below, sequenced in a study of PD-1 blockade in classical Hodgkin lymphoma. Regarding time point: cycle 4 day 1 (C4D1), after less than 7 weeks of nivolumab. Every patient experienced relapse after autologous stem cell transplantation, and brentuximab vedotin exposure varied. TCRdb keeps only in-frame clones here, not all; method: immunoSEQ multiplex PCR. The sample lists tens of thousands of clones, 86% occurring once. This specimen consisted of peripheral blood mononuclear cells (PBMCs), obtained before the fourth cycle of nivolumab. Source of these receptors: a human donor with classical Hodgkin lymphoma.

The chain carries TRBV4-2 and TRBJ2-2; TRBD2 might be the D (6 bases). The CDR3 loop spans 15 amino acids. V was cut by 0 bases and J by 2 bases, with 7 bases left in between. CDR1 is LGHNA, CDR2 YNFKEQ, per germline. The CDR3 reads CASSQEGLNTGELFF. CDR3 coding DNA: TGTGCCAGCAGCCAAGAGGGACTTAACACCGGGGAGCTGTTTTTT.

A single count supports this clone. The gene calls are TRBV27 and TRBJ2-5, with 9 bases matching TRBD2. Trimming at V came to 5 bases and at J to 1 base, leaving 5 bases not matched to a gene. Per germline, CDR1 MNHEY and CDR2 SMNVEV (reference sequence). CDR3 size: 15 residues. CDR3 sequence (DNA): TGTGCCAGCAGTCTCCAGCGGGGGGCCCAAGAGACCCAGTACTTC. Translated: CASSLQRGAQETQYF.

The chain has TRBV7-6 and TRBJ2-7; 11 nucleotides match TRBD2. Trimming took 2 bases from V and 5 from J; bases not matched to a gene: 2. This CDR3 region has 14 residues. Germline values: CDR1 SGHVS, CDR2 FNYEAQ. In DNA form, the CDR3 reads TGTGCCAGCAGCTTAATAGCGGGAGGGGACGAGCAGTACTTC. Its translation is CASSLIAGGDEQYF.

This chain links TRBV19 with TRBJ2-7; TRBD1 matches at 11 bases. Germline CDR1 LNHDA, CDR2 SQIVND (reference sequence). CDR3 length: 19 residues. V dropped 3 bases and J dropped 1; count of bases not matched to a gene: 14. The CDR3 sequence: CASSMMGQGVPGISYEQYF. As DNA, the CDR3 is TGTGCCAGTAGTATGATGGGACAGGGGGTCCCCGGGATATCCTACGAGCAGTACTTC.

In this sample, this clone turned up once. This chain links TRBV25-1 with TRBJ1-2; D is perhaps TRBD1 (5 bases). Germline V CDR1 and CDR2: MGHDK, SYGVNS. Trimming removed 8 bases at V and 4 bases at J, with 11 bases between. The CDR3 extends over 12 amino acids. CDR3 protein: CASSAGSYGYTF. CDR3 DNA: TGTGCCAGCTCCGCAGGGTCCTATGGCTACACCTTC.

The CDR3 here is CASSLGDSYGYTF. CDR3 DNA: TGCGCCAGCAGCTTGGGGGACAGCTATGGCTACACCTTC. The genes are TRBV5-1 and TRBJ1-2, with 7 bases aligning to TRBD1. The V gene end was trimmed by 0 bases and the J gene end by 4 bases; junction bases not matched to a gene: 0. The germline gives CDR1 SGHRS, CDR2 YFSETQ. The CDR3 consists of 13 residues.

This clone was picked up one time. The CDR3 spells CASSEETGTQETQYF. CDR3 nucleotides: TGTGCCAGCAGTGAAGAAACAGGGACCCAAGAGACCCAGTACTTC. The genes are TRBV6-1 and TRBJ2-5; tentative D call: TRBD1 (6 bases). CDR3 length: 15 residues. The ends were cut back, 1 base at V and 1 base at J, with 10 bases in the middle. Per germline, CDR1 MNHNS and CDR2 SASEGT.

This clone was detected a few times. V gene TRBV5-4 combines with J gene TRBJ2-3; the D call may be TRBD1 or TRBD2 (5 bases each). This CDR3 has 13 residues. Trimming shortened V by 4 bases and J by 6 bases, and 12 bases separated the two germline ends. The V gene's germline CDR1 is SGHNT and CDR2 YYREEE (reference sequence). The CDR3 loop reads CASSKGRLDTQYF. Written as DNA, the CDR3 is TGTGCCAGCAGCAAGGGACGTTTGGATACGCAGTATTTT.

The rearrangement joins TRBV10-1 to TRBJ1-1; D unresolved. Germline V CDR1 and CDR2: WNHNN, SYGVQD (reference sequence). The CDR3 is 12 residues long. The V gene lost 2 bases and the J gene lost 3 bases, with 4 bases spanning the gap. CDR3 residues: CASSEEYTEAFF. Written as DNA, the CDR3 is TGCGCCAGCAGTGAGGAATACACTGAAGCTTTCTTT.

This clone was found a few times. This sequence joins TRBV7-9 and TRBJ1-2; 8 bases match TRBD1. CDR1 is SEHNR and CDR2 is FQNEAQ in the germline V gene (reference sequence). V was pared by 4 bases and J by 8 bases, with 6 bases of the junction left unmatched. This CDR3 is 13 amino acids long. The CDR3 nucleotides read TGTGCCAGCAGCTCCTCAGGGGGCGAGGGCTACACCTTC. Translation: CASSSSGGEGYTF.

The chain couples TRBV27 to TRBJ2-3; D is uncertain. Per germline, CDR1 MNHEY and CDR2 SMNVEV (reference sequence). This CDR3 is 14 amino acids long. V shed 0 bases and J shed 2 bases, with 6 bases lying between them. DNA of the CDR3: TGTGCCAGCAGTTTATCTTCCCTCACAGATACGCAGTATTTT. Translation gives CASSLSSLTDTQYF.

This rearrangement joins TRBV7-9 to TRBJ2-3, with D perhaps matching TRBD1 (5 bases). The germline CDR1 and CDR2 sequences are SEHNR and FQNEAQ (reference sequence). This CDR3 contains 14 residues. Trimming took off 5 bases at V and 6 bases at J, with 15 bases between the two ends. As DNA, the CDR3 is TGTGCCAGCAGCGTCAGGGTTTCGGCGGATACGCAGTATTTT. It yields the protein CASSVRVSADTQYF.

V and J are TRBV7-6 and TRBJ1-1, with a tentative D call TRBD1 (6 bases). Germline-derived CDR1 and CDR2 are SGHVS and FNYEAQ. The ends were cut back, 5 bases at V and 10 bases at J, with 17 bases in the middle. The CDR3 has 13 residues. CDR3 loop: CASSPPGRGAAFF. In DNA, the CDR3 is TGTGCCAGCAGCCCCCCGGGACGGGGGGCAGCTTTCTTT.

The chain recombines TRBV2 with TRBJ2-2; weak D call: TRBD1 (5 bases). The CDR3 extends over 11 amino acids. Per the germline V gene, CDR1 is SNHLY and CDR2 is FYNNEI. V lost 5 bases and J 8 bases, leaving 6 bases between the germline ends. The CDR3: CASSPGGELFF. Here the CDR3 DNA reads TGTGCCAGCAGTCCAGGGGGGGAGCTGTTTTTT.

This clone was seen a few times. The CDR3 region is CASKNQGKDYGYTF. The CDR3, as DNA: TGCGCCAGCAAAAATCAGGGGAAGGACTATGGCTACACCTTC. V and J are TRBV5-1 and TRBJ1-2; the D gene is possibly TRBD1 (6 bases). Per the germline V gene, CDR1 is SGHRS and CDR2 is YFSETQ. Trimming cost V 6 bases and J 3 bases, with 15 bases left between them. CDR3 length: 14 amino acids.

The chain recombines TRBV5-8 with TRBJ2-1, with a possible D match to TRBD2 (6 bases). Germline V lookup: CDR1 SGHTS, CDR2 YDEGEE. The CDR3 is 14 residues long. V was trimmed by 2 bases and J by 4 bases, leaving 10 bases between them. The DNA of the CDR3 is TGTGCCAGCAGCTTCGGGGAGGATTACAATGAGCAGTTCTTC. Translating gives CASSFGEDYNEQFF. Combining the CDR3 with reference TRBV5-8 and TRBJ2-1 gives the whole variable domain EAGVTQSPTHLIKTRGQQATLRCSPISGHTSVYWYQQALGLGLQFLLWYDEGEERNRGNFPPRFSGRQFPNYSSELNVNALELEDSALYLCASSFGEDYNEQFFGPGTRLTVL.

The J gene is TRBJ1-2, the V gene TRBV6-6, with D maybe TRBD1 (5 bases). Deletions cut 0 bases from V and 8 bases from J, with 13 bases between. Germline CDR1 reads MNHNY; CDR2 reads SVGAGI (reference sequence). This CDR3 has 14 residues. The CDR3 sequence is CASSYSTGGTGYTF. For the CDR3, the DNA is TGTGCCAGCAGTTACTCGACGGGGGGAACGGGCTACACCTTC.

The chain couples TRBV10-2 to TRBJ2-2; 11 bases line up with TRBD2. CDR1 and CDR2 (germline): WSHSY, SAAADI. Trimming took 6 bases from V and 6 from J; bases not matched to a gene: 9. This CDR3 spans 16 amino acids. The CDR3 region is CASSAIISGRAGELFF. The CDR3 nucleotides read TGCGCCAGCAGCGCGATAATTAGCGGGAGGGCCGGGGAGCTGTTTTTT.

This chain connects TRBV7-2 to TRBJ1-2; TRBD1 matches 12 bases. V shed 3 bases, J shed 4 bases, and the junction held 9 bases outside the gene matches. This CDR3 has 17 amino acids. From germline, CDR1 is SGHTA and CDR2 FQGNSA. The CDR3 DNA reads as TGTGCCAGCAGCTTGAACACCGGGACAGGGGGCCGCTATGGCTACACCTTC. It specifies CASSLNTGTGGRYGYTF.

The V and J genes are TRBV4-1 and TRBJ2-7; the match to TRBD2 covers 9 bases. The CDR3 contains 15 residues. Germline V gives CDR1 MGHRA, CDR2 YSYEKL. V shed 3 bases, J shed 7 bases, and the junction held 10 bases outside the gene matches. CDR3 nucleotides: TGCGCCAGCAGCCATTTAGCGGGAGAGGAGCGGGAGCAGTACTTC. It translates to CASSHLAGEEREQYF.

The gene calls are TRBV7-3 and TRBJ2-3; 8 bases match TRBD2. Losses at the gene ends were 2 bases for V and 0 bases for J; bases not matched to a gene: 1. Germline-derived CDR1 and CDR2 are SGHTA and FQGTGA. This CDR3 region has 15 residues. The CDR3 sequence is CASSLAGGSTDTQYF. DNA of the CDR3: TGTGCCAGCAGCTTAGCGGGGGGAAGCACAGATACGCAGTATTTT.

This clone was seen just once. This rearrangement joins TRBV11-2 to TRBJ2-6, with a possible D match to TRBD2 (5 bases). The CDR3 loop spans 15 amino acids. Trimming pared 5 bases from V and 3 bases from J, leaving 11 bases between. Per germline, CDR1 SGHAT and CDR2 FQNNGV. CDR3 sequence: CASSLPRDGANVLTF. In DNA form, the CDR3 reads TGTGCCAGCAGCCTCCCACGGGATGGGGCCAACGTCCTGACTTTC. The full variable domain, rest sourced from reference TRBV11-2 and TRBJ2-6, is EAGVAQSPRYKIIEKRQSVAFWCNPISGHATLYWYQQILGQGPKLLIQFQNNGVVDDSQLPKDRFSAERLKGVDSTLKIQPAKLEDSAVYLCASSLPRDGANVLTFGAGSRLTVL.

J is TRBJ1-1 and V is TRBV28; the D gene is possibly TRBD1 (6 bases). Germline V lookup: CDR1 MDHEN, CDR2 SYDVKM. CDR3 length: 16 residues. Trimming removed 3 bases from V and 4 bases from J, with 18 bases in between. Here the CDR3 reads CASSFDPGGGGTEAFF. The CDR3 nucleotides are TGTGCCAGCAGTTTCGACCCGGGAGGGGGGGGCACTGAAGCTTTCTTT.

The chain uses TRBV18 and TRBJ2-3; D unresolved. Germline lookup yields CDR1 KGHSH and CDR2 LQKENI. The CDR3 contains 17 residues. V lost 4 bases, J lost 0 bases, and 17 bases lay in between. CDR3 bases: TGTGCCAGCTCACTCGTCATTGCCGGCCCTAGCACAGATACGCAGTATTTT. Translation: CASSLVIAGPSTDTQYF.

The chain recombines TRBV5-4 with TRBJ2-7, with D unclear. The CDR3 contains 12 residues. Germline V gene sequence: CDR1 SGHNT, CDR2 YYREEE (reference sequence). Trimming shortened V by 5 bases and J by 1 base, and 7 bases separated the two germline ends. CDR3 loop: CASSKTSYEQYF. The CDR3 DNA follows: TGTGCCAGCAGTAAAACATCCTACGAGCAGTACTTC.

V is TRBV4-1 and J is TRBJ2-1; 7 bases are shared with TRBD2. The CDR3 spans 16 residues. Germline CDR1 reads MGHRA; CDR2 reads YSYEKL. Germline trimming cut 1 base from V and 5 bases from J; bases unmatched to any gene: 8. The CDR3 spells CASSQVGGRFNNEQFF. CDR3 DNA: TGCGCCAGCAGCCAAGTGGGCGGGAGATTCAACAATGAGCAGTTCTTC.

V and J are TRBV10-1 and TRBJ1-1; 7 bases match TRBD1. CDR3 length equals 14 residues. Looked up from germline, CDR1 is WNHNN and CDR2 is SYGVQD (reference sequence). V gave up 3 bases and J gave up 4 bases; unmatched junction bases: 5. This CDR3 reads CASSDSTGSTEAFF. The CDR3 region has the DNA TGCGCCAGCAGTGACTCGACAGGGTCCACTGAAGCTTTCTTT.